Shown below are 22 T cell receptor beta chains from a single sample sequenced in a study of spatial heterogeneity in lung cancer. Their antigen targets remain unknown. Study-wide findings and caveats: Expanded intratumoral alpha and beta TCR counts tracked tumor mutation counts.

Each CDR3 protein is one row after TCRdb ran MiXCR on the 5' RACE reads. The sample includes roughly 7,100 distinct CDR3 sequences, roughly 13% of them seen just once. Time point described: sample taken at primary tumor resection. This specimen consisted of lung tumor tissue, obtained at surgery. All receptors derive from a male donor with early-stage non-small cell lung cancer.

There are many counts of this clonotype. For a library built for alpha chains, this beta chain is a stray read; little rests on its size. The CDR3 protein is CASSSTRAQLYNEKLFF. In nucleotides, the CDR3 is TGTGCCAGCAGCTCGACTCGGGCCCAGCTGTATAATGAAAAACTGTTTTTT. The rearrangement links TRBV5-6 to TRBJ1-4; D remains unclear. The CDR3 is 17 amino acids. Germline V gives CDR1 SGHDT, CDR2 YYEEEE. The ends were cut back, 3 bases at V and 4 bases at J, with 19 bases in the middle.

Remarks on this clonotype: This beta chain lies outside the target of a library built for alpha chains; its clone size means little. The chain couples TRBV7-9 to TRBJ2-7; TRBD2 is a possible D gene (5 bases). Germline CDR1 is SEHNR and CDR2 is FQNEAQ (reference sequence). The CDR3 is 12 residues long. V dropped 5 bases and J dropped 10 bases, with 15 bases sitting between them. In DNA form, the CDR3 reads TGTGCCAGCAGCCCCCAGACTATGCTACAGTACTTC. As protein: CASSPQTMLQYF.

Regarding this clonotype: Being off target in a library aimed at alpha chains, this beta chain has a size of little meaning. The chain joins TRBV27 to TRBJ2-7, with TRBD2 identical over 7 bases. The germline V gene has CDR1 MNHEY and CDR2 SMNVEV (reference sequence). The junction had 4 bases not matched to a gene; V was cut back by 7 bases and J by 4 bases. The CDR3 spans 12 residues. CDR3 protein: CASIGRQYEQYF. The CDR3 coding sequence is TGTGCCAGCATCGGGAGGCAATACGAGCAGTACTTC.

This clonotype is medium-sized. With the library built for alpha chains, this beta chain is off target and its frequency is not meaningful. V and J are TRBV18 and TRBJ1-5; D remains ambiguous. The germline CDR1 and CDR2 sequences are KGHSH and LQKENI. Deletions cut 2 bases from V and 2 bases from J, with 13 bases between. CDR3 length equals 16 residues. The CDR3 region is CASSPGRVGGNQPQHF. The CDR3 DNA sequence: TGTGCCAGCTCACCAGGCCGGGTAGGCGGCAATCAGCCCCAGCATTTT.

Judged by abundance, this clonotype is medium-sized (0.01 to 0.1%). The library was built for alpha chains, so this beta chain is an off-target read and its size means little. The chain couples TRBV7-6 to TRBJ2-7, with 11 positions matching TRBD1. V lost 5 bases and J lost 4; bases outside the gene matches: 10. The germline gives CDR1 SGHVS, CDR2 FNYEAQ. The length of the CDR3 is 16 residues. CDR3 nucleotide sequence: TGTGCCAGCAGCCGTTCCGGACAGGGGGCTAGGTACGAGCAGTACTTC. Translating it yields CASSRSGQGARYEQYF.

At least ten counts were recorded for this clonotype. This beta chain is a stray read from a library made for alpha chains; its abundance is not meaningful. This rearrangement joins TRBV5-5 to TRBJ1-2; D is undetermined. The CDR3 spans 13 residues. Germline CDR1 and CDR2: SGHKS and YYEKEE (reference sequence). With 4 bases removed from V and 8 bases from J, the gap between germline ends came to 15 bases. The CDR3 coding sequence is TGTGCCAGCAGCCAGACTTGGAGGAGAGGCTACACCTTC. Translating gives CASSQTWRRGYTF.

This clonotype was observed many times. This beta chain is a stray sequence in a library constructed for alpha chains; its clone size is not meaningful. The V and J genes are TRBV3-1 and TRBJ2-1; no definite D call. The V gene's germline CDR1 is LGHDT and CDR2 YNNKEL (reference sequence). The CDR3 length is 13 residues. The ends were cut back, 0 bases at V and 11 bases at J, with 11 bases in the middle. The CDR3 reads CASSQEKDAQQFF. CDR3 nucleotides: TGTGCCAGCAGCCAAGAGAAGGACGCGCAGCAGTTCTTC.

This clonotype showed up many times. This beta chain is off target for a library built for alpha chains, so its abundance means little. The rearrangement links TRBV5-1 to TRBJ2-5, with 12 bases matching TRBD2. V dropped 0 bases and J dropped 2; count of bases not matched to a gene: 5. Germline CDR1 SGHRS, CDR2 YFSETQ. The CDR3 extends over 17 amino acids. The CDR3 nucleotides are TGCGCCAGCAGCTTGGGTCAACTAGCGGGGGGACAAGAGACCCAGTACTTC. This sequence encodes CASSLGQLAGGQETQYF.

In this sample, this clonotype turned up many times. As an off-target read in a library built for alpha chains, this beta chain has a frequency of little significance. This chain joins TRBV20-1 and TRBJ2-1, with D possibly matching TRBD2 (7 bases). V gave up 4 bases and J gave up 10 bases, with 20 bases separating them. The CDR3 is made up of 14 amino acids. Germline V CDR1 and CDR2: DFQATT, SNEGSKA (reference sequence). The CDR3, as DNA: TGCAGTGCTACACACGATGGGGGGGCTGGAGAGCAGTTCTTC. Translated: CSATHDGGAGEQFF.

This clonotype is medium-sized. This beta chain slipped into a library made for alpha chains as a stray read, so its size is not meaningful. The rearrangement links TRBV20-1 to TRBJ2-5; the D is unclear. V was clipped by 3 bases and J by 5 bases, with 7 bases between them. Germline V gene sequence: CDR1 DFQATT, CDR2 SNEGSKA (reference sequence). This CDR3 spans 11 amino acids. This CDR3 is CSASSDETQYF. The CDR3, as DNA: TGCAGTGCTAGTTCCGACGAGACCCAGTACTTC.

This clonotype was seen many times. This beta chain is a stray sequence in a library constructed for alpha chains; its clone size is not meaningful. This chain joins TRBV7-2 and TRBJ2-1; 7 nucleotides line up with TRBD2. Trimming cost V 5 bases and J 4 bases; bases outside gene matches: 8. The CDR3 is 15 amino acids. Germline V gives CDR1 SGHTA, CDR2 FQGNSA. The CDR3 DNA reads TGTGCCAGCAGCACTTCTAGCGGTCAATACAATGAGCAGTTCTTC. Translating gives CASSTSSGQYNEQFF.

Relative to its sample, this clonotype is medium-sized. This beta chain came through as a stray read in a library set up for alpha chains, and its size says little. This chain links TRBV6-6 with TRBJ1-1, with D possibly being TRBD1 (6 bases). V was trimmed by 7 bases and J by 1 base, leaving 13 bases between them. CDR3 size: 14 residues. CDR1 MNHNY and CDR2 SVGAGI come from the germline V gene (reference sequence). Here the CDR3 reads CASTLTQGNTEAFF. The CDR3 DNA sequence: TGTGCCAGCACCCTTACACAGGGGAACACTGAAGCTTTCTTT.

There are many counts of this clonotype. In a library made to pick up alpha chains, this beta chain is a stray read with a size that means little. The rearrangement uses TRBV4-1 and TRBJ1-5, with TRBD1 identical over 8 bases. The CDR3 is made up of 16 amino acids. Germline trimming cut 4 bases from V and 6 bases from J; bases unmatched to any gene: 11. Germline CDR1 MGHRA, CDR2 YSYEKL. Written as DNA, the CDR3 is TGCGCCAGCAGCCTGACAGGGGACAGCGTCGGTCAGCCCCAGCATTTT. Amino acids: CASSLTGDSVGQPQHF.

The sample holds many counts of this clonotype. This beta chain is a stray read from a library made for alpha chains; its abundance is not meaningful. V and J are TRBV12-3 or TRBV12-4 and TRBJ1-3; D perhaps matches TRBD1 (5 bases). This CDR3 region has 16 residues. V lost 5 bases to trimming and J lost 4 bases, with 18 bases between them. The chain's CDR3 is CASSRRTGTGGNTIYF. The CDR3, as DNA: TGTGCCAGCAGTCGACGGACCGGGACGGGAGGAAACACCATATATTTT.

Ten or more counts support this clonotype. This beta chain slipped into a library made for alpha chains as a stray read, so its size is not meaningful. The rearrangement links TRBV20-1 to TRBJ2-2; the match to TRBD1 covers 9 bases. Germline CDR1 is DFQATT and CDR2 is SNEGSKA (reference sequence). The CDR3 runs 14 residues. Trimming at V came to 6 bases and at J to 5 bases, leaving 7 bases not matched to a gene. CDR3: CSAIQGAGTGELFF. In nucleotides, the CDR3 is TGCAGTGCCATACAGGGGGCAGGGACCGGGGAGCTGTTTTTT.

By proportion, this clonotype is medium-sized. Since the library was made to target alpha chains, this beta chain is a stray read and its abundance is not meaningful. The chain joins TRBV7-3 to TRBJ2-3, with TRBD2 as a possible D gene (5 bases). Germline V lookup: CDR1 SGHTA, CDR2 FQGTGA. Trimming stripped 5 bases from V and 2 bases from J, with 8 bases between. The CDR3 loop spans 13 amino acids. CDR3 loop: CASSPDFTDTQYF. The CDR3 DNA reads TGTGCCAGCAGCCCGGACTTCACAGATACGCAGTATTTT. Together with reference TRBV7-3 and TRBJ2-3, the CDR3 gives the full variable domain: GAGVSQTPSNKVTEKGKYVELRCDPISGHTALYWYRQSLGQGPEFLIYFQGTGAADDSGLPNDRFFAVRPEGSVSTLKIQRTERGDSAVYLCASSPDFTDTQYFGPGTRLTVL.

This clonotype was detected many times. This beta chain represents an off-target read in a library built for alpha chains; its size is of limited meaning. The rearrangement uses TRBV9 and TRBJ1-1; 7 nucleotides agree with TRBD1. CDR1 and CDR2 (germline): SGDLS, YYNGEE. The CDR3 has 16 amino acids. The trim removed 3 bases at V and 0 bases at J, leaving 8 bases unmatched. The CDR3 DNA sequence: TGTGCCAGCAGCGCGCAGGGGGGAGTGGTGAACACTGAAGCTTTCTTT. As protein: CASSAQGGVVNTEAFF.

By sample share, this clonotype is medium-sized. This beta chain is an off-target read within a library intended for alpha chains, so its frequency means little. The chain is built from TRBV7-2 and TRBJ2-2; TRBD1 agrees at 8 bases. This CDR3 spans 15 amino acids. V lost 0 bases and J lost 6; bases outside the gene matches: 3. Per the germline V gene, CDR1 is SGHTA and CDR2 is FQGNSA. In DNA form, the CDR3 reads TGTGCCAGCAGCTTAGCGGACAGGGAATCCGGGGAGCTGTTTTTT. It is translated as CASSLADRESGELFF.

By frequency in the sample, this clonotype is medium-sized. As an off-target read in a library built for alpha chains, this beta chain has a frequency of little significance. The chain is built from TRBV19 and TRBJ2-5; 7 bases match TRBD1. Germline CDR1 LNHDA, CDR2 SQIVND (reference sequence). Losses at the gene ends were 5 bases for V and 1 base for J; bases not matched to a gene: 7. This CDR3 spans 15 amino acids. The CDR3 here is CASSYRGDSQETQYF. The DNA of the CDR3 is TGTGCCAGTAGTTACAGGGGCGACTCCCAAGAGACCCAGTACTTC.

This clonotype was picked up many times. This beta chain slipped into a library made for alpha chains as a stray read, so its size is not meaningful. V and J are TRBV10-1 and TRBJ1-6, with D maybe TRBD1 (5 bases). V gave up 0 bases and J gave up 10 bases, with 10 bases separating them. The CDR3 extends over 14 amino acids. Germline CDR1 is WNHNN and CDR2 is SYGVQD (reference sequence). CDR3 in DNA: TGCGCCAGCAGTGAGTCCCAGGGAGTATCACCCCTCCACTTT. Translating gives CASSESQGVSPLHF.

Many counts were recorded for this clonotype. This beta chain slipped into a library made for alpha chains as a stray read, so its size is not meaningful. The CDR3 reads CATSGRTSNHEQFF. CDR3 in DNA: TGTGCCACCAGTGGGAGGACTAGTAACCATGAGCAGTTCTTC. The V call is TRBV24-1, the J call TRBJ2-1; 7 positions agree with TRBD2. V shed 5 bases and J 8 bases; nucleotides not matched to a gene: 8. This CDR3 comprises 14 residues. Looked up from germline, CDR1 is KGHDR and CDR2 is SFDVKD.

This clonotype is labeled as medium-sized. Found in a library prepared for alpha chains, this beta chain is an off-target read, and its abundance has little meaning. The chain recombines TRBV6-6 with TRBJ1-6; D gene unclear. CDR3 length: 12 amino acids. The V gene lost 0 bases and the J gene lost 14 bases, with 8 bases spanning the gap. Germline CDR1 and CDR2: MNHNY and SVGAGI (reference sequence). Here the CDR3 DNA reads TGTGCCAGCAGTTACTCGTATGTGACCCTCCACTTT. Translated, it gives CASSYSYVTLHF.